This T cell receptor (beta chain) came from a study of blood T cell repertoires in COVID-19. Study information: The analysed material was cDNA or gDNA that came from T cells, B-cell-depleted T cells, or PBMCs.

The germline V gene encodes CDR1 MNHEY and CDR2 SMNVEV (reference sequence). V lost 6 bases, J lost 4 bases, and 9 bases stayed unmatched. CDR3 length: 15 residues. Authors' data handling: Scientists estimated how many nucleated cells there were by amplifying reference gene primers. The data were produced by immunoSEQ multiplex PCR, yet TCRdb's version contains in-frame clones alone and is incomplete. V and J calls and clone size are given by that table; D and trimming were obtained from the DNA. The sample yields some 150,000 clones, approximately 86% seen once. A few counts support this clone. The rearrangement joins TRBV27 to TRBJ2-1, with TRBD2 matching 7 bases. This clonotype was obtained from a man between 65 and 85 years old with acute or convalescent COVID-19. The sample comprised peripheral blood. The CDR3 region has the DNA TGTGCCAGCAGGCTAGAAGCGGGAAGTTACAATGAGCAGTTCTTC. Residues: CASRLEAGSYNEQFF.